This T cell receptor beta chain was documented in a study of ipilimumab plus nivolumab after autologous stem cell transplantation. Study in general: DLBCL patients had primary refractory or relapsed disease.

Patients got ipilimumab 1 mg/kg beginning 14 to 28 days post-transplant. Patients received nivolumab 3 mg/kg at weeks 1, 4, 7, 10, then fortnightly to week 26. Study-level results: Per the authors, repertoire, Treg and microbiota data justify further study.

TCRdb keeps only in-frame clones here, not all; method: immunoSEQ multiplex PCR. Among roughly 15,000 clones listed, roughly 85% were seen once. Germline V CDR1 and CDR2: SGHAT, FQNNGV. The V end lost 1 base, the J end lost 3 bases, and 7 bases lay between the germline ends. CDR3 length: 13 amino acids. Details on this clone: Its antigen is still unknown.

Sequences were derived from PBMCs, sampled in a trial of ipilimumab plus nivolumab as post-transplant consolidation. This receptor was identified in a male donor with diffuse large B-cell lymphoma. The chain couples TRBV11-2 to TRBJ2-7, with D tentatively TRBD2 (6 bases). The CDR3 DNA sequence: TGTGCCAGCAGCTTAGTGGGGGGCTACGAGCAGTACTTC. Amino acids: CASSLVGGYEQYF.